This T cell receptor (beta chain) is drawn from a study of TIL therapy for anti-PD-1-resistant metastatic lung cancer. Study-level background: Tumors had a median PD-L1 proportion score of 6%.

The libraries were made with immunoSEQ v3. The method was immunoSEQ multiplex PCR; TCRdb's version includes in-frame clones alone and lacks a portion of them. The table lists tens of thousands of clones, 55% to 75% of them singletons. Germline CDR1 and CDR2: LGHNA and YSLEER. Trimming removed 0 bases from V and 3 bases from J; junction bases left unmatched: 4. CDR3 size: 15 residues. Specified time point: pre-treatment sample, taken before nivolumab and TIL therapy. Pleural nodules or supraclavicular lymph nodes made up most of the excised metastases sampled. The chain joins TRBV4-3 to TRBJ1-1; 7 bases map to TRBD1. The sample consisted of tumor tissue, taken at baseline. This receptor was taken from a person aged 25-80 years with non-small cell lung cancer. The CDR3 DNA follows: TGCGCCAGCAGCCAAGATCCGGGACAGTACACTGAAGCTTTCTTT. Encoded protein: CASSQDPGQYTEAFF.